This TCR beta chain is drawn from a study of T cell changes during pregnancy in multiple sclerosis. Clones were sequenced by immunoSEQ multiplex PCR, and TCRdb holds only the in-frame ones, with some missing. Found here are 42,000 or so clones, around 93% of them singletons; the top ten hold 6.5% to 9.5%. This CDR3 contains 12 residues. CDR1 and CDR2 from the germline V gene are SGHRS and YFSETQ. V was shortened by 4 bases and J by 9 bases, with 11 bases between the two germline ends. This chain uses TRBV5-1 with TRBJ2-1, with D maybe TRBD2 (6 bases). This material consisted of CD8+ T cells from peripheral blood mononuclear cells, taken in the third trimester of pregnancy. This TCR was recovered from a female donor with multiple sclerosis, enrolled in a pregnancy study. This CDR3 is CASSLTSGEQFF. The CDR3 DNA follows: TGCGCCAGCAGCCTGACTAGTGGTGAGCAGTTCTTC.